The 3 T cell receptor beta chains in this list originate from one sample, sequenced in a study of blood T cell repertoires in COVID-19. Profiling relied on immunoSEQ multiplex PCR, and the TCRdb table lists in-frame clones only, not all of them. Of a few hundred thousand clones in the sample, about 89% are singletons; the top ten hold roughly an eighth. The sample comprised peripheral blood. These receptors all come from a woman in her fifties or sixties with acute or convalescent COVID-19.

This chain joins TRBV7-7 and TRBJ1-1; a possible D gene is TRBD1 (5 bases). The CDR3 extends over 13 amino acids. V lost 1 base and J 7 bases, leaving 10 bases between the germline ends. Germline CDR1 reads SSHAT; CDR2 reads FNYEAQ (reference sequence). The CDR3 nucleotides are TGTGCCAGCAGCTTAGACGGGGGGGGTGAAGCTTTCTTT. Amino acids: CASSLDGGGEAFF.

The genes are TRBV4-1 and TRBJ2-7; 12 nucleotides line up with TRBD2. The germline CDR1 and CDR2 sequences are MGHRA and YSYEKL. Trimming at V came to 3 bases and at J to 2 bases, leaving 14 bases not matched to a gene. The CDR3 totals 19 residues. The CDR3 here is CASSQVTGTSGSSPYEQYF. CDR3 nucleotide sequence: TGCGCCAGCAGCCAGGTTACCGGGACTAGCGGGTCTTCTCCCTACGAGCAGTACTTC.

This rearrangement joins TRBV10-3 to TRBJ1-2; D uncertain. The CDR3 has 11 amino acids. CDR1 and CDR2 from the germline V gene are ENHRY and SYGVKD. CDR3 sequence (DNA): TGTGCGGCGACTGAAGGTAGTGGCTACACCTTC. Encoded protein: CAATEGSGYTF.